This T cell receptor (beta chain) is drawn from a study of cytomegalovirus exposure and HLA in healthy donors. The PCR was carried out with 60 Vbeta primers and 13 Jbeta primers. Profiling relied on immunoSEQ multiplex PCR, and the TCRdb table lists in-frame clones only, not all of them. The data include over 100,000 clones; the top ten clones carry 6.8%. Study-level results: Across HLA loci, a later analysis found differing TCR association rates, with DRB1 most and HLA-C fewest. As a later analysis showed, a missense DCLRE1C variant was linked to trimming of TCR beta V- and J-genes.

Points on this clone: The antigen is unknown.

Sequencing was carried out using PBMCs. This receptor was obtained from a man aged 35-49 years in good health and CMV-seropositive.

Here the CDR3 reads CAWGLGETQYF. The CDR3 nucleotides are TGTGCCTGGGGACTAGGAGAGACCCAGTACTTC. The V and J genes are TRBV30 and TRBJ2-5; 7 bases map to TRBD2. Germline CDR1 and CDR2: GTSNPN and SVGIG (reference sequence). J gave up 4 bases and V 5 bases, and 1 base lay outside the gene matches. The CDR3 runs to 11 residues.